Below, one T cell receptor (beta chain) is given with its context. In the original analysis: Amplification from reference gene primers served as the basis for estimated nucleated cell counts. Clones were sequenced by immunoSEQ multiplex PCR, and TCRdb holds only the in-frame ones, with some missing. From that table come the V and J calls and clone size; the DNA was used to work out D and trimming. The sample holds roughly 170,000 clones; less than 85% are singletons and the top ten take about 3%. This sample is drawn from a study of blood T cell repertoires in COVID-19. Study information: COVID-19 samples collected from the United States, Italy and Spain covered acute and convalescent phases. PBMCs, B-cell-depleted T cells, or T cells provided the cDNA or gDNA that made up the material.

This CDR3 has 14 amino acids. Germline CDR1 and CDR2: ENHRY and SYGVKD. V was pared by 7 bases and J by 4 bases, with 13 bases between. The receptor was derived from a woman older than 75 with acute or convalescent COVID-19. What was sequenced was peripheral blood. The rearrangement links TRBV10-3 to TRBJ2-2; D is possibly TRBD2 (6 bases). Here the CDR3 DNA reads TGTGCCATCAAGCCCGGGCGGGGCACCGGGGAGCTGTTTTTT. This gives the protein CAIKPGRGTGELFF.